The 21 T cell receptor beta chains presented below share a single source sample, sequenced in a study of T-cell memory formation after mild COVID-19. TCRdb re-derived calls from the 5' RACE reads in MiXCR, one entry per CDR3 protein. Of about 560,000 distinct CDR3 sequences listed, 17% are singletons. The sequencing sample was made of PBMCs or a T cell subset sorted from them (not recorded which). The receptor source for this set is an adult woman who had mild COVID-19 (a few samples of this study predate the infection). Cell type and time point are not known.

This clonotype was detected only a few times. This chain connects TRBV6-2 or TRBV6-3 to TRBJ1-5, with D perhaps matching TRBD1 (6 bases). Per the germline V gene, CDR1 is MNHEY and CDR2 is SVGEGT. This CDR3 has 14 residues. V was cut by 7 bases and J by 5 bases, with 15 bases left in between. CDR3 nucleotide sequence: TGTGCCAGCATTTCCTGGGACACGTATCAGCCCCAGCATTTT. Amino acids: CASISWDTYQPQHF.

This clonotype was counted at least ten times. This sequence joins TRBV12-3 or TRBV12-4 and TRBJ1-3; D uncertain. The CDR3 covers 16 residues. V lost 3 bases and J 4 bases, leaving 16 bases between the germline ends. CDR3 loop: CASSLSSLLRGNTIYF. DNA for the CDR3: TGTGCCAGCAGTTTGAGTTCCCTTCTCAGGGGAAACACCATATATTTT.

The table lists this clonotype with many counts. The chain links TRBV29-1 to TRBJ2-1; perhaps TRBD2 as D (6 bases). The CDR3 is 14 residues long. V was clipped by 7 bases and J by 4 bases, with 17 bases between them. CDR1 is SQVTM, CDR2 ANQGSEA, per germline. As DNA, the CDR3 is TGCAGCGCCGGCGGGACTCCTCCTTACAATGAGCAGTTCTTC. Translated: CSAGGTPPYNEQFF.

The chain recombines TRBV29-1 with TRBJ2-7, with TRBD2 matching over 11 bases. The V gene's germline CDR1 is SQVTM and CDR2 ANQGSEA. The ends lost 5 bases at V and 0 bases at J; junction bases unmatched: 15. The CDR3 length is 18 residues. The CDR3: CSVSPGASGRTSSYEQYF. Here the CDR3 DNA reads TGCAGCGTTTCCCCGGGGGCTAGCGGGAGGACGAGCTCCTACGAGCAGTACTTC.

The chain has TRBV7-2 and TRBJ1-1, with TRBD1 as a possible D gene (5 bases). Deletions cut 5 bases from V and 7 bases from J, with 17 bases between. The CDR3 extends over 14 amino acids. Germline V CDR1 and CDR2: SGHTA, FQGNSA. The CDR3 loop reads CASSPSRTPLEAFF. The CDR3 DNA sequence: TGTGCCAGCAGCCCCAGCAGGACACCCCTTGAAGCTTTCTTT.

CDR3 DNA: TGTGCCAGCAGACTACAGCATTGGGGGCAGGGAAACACTGAAGCTTTCTTT. Amino acids: CASRLQHWGQGNTEAFF. The rearrangement links TRBV6-5 to TRBJ1-1; D might be TRBD1 (6 bases). The V gene lost 6 bases and the J gene lost 2 bases, with 22 bases spanning the gap. Germline-derived CDR1 and CDR2 are MNHEY and SVGAGI. The CDR3 is 17 amino acids.

The chain is built from TRBV30 and TRBJ2-5; D is ambiguous. CDR1 GTSNPN and CDR2 SVGIG come from the germline V gene (reference sequence). V dropped 2 bases and J dropped 0 bases, with 7 bases sitting between them. CDR3 size: 13 residues. CDR3 nucleotides: TGTGCCTGGAGTCAGACGCACCAAGAGACCCAGTACTTC. This translates into CAWSQTHQETQYF.

This clonotype was counted only a few times. As DNA, the CDR3 is TGCGCCAGCAGCCCTCGGACTAGCGGGAGGGCCGGTTACAATGAGCAGTTCTTC. Its translation is CASSPRTSGRAGYNEQFF. The V and J genes are TRBV5-1 and TRBJ2-1; TRBD2 agrees at 15 bases. Germline V gene data show CDR1 as SGHRS and CDR2 as YFSETQ. CDR3 length: 18 residues. The V segment lost 4 bases and the J segment 4 bases; nucleotides outside the gene matches: 9.

The rearrangement uses TRBV18 and TRBJ2-1, with 7 bases matching TRBD2. After removal of 0 bases from V and 4 bases from J, the junction contained 6 bases not matched to a gene. The CDR3 contains 16 residues. CDR1 and CDR2 (germline): KGHSH, LQKENI. The CDR3, as DNA: TGTGCCAGCTCACCACCGCGCGGGAGCGGGTACAATGAGCAGTTCTTC. The encoded protein is CASSPPRGSGYNEQFF.

The chain employs TRBV20-1 and TRBJ2-7; D is unresolved. Between the trimmed V and J ends, which lost 8 bases and 0 bases, there was a span of 14 bases. The CDR3 runs 13 residues. Germline V gene lookup returns CDR1 DFQATT and CDR2 SNEGSKA (reference sequence). For the CDR3, the DNA is TGCAGTACAACCCCTAAACTCTCCTACGAGCAGTACTTC. The encoded protein is CSTTPKLSYEQYF.

Only a few counts were recorded for this clonotype. The chain carries TRBV24-1 and TRBJ2-2, with TRBD2 matching over 8 bases. This CDR3 contains 15 residues. Trimming at V came to 5 bases and at J to 2 bases, leaving 3 bases not matched to a gene. CDR1 and CDR2 (germline): KGHDR, SFDVKD. CDR3 bases: TGTGCCACCAGTGGTAGCGGGACCAACACCGGGGAGCTGTTTTTT. It translates to CATSGSGTNTGELFF.

The rearrangement uses TRBV7-2 and TRBJ2-5; a possible D gene is TRBD2 (5 bases). Germline-derived CDR1 and CDR2 are SGHTA and FQGNSA. The CDR3 spans 14 residues. Trimming left V 0 bases short and J 3 bases short, with 8 bases between. The CDR3 region has the DNA TGTGCCAGCAGCTTAGCCGCCGGGGAAGAGACCCAGTACTTC. Encoded protein: CASSLAAGEETQYF.

This clonotype was counted a few times. This chain connects TRBV20-1 to TRBJ1-2; D might be TRBD1 (6 bases). The CDR3 runs 14 residues. Per the germline V gene, CDR1 is DFQATT and CDR2 is SNEGSKA (reference sequence). V was shortened by 3 bases and J by 4 bases, with 15 bases between the two germline ends. The CDR3 DNA reads as TGCAGTGCTAGTATTCGGGGGGCGGGCTATGGCTACACCTTC. Its translation is CSASIRGAGYGYTF.

The V and J genes are TRBV24-1 and TRBJ1-2, with D possibly matching TRBD1 (5 bases). Germline loops: CDR1 KGHDR, CDR2 SFDVKD. This CDR3 is 13 amino acids long. Trimming took 0 bases from V and 4 from J, leaving 5 bases between them. For the CDR3, the DNA is TGTGCCACCAGTGATTTGCAGGGCTATGGCTACACCTTC. This sequence encodes CATSDLQGYGYTF.

This clonotype has just a few counts. CDR3 DNA sequence: TGCGCCAGCAGTTTCCAGAGTACTGGGGCCAACGTCCTGACTTTC. This encodes CASSFQSTGANVLTF. V is TRBV5-1 and J is TRBJ2-6; D is uncertain. Trimming took off 5 bases at V and 2 bases at J, with 11 bases between the two ends. CDR3 length: 15 residues. Germline V gene sequence: CDR1 SGHRS, CDR2 YFSETQ.

This clonotype was detected a few times. V usage is TRBV5-6 and J usage is TRBJ2-1, with D perhaps TRBD1 or TRBD2 (5 bases each). The CDR3 spans 15 residues. Germline CDR1 is SGHDT and CDR2 is YYEEEE. V was clipped by 0 bases and J by 8 bases, with 15 bases between them. The CDR3 coding sequence is TGTGCCAGCAGCTTGGCCGGGACCGGAAGGGATGAGCAGTTCTTC. Protein sequence: CASSLAGTGRDEQFF. Looking up the rest from reference TRBV5-6 and TRBJ2-1 gives the full variable domain: DAGVTQSPTHLIKTRGQQVTLRCSPKSGHDTVSWYQQALGQGPQFIFQYYEEEERQRGNFPDRFSGHQFPNYSSELNVNALLLGDSALYLCASSLAGTGRDEQFFGPGTRLTVL.

The J gene is TRBJ2-1, the V gene TRBV6-2 or TRBV6-3; the D gene is possibly TRBD2 (6 bases). The V end was cut by 2 bases, the J end by 10 bases, with 18 bases between. CDR1 and CDR2 from the germline V gene are MNHEY and SVGEGT. The CDR3 extends over 15 amino acids. The CDR3 loop is CASSYGSGPRREQFF. The CDR3 DNA sequence: TGTGCCAGCAGTTACGGTAGCGGCCCCCGAAGGGAGCAGTTCTTC.

The rearrangement uses TRBV4-1 and TRBJ2-1; 8 bases agree with TRBD1. With V trimmed by 1 base and J by 11 bases, 7 bases remained unmatched. Germline loops: CDR1 MGHRA, CDR2 YSYEKL. The CDR3 contains 14 residues. The CDR3 DNA reads TGCGCCAGCAGCCAAGTATTGGGACAGGTGAAGCAGTTCTTC. As protein: CASSQVLGQVKQFF.

This clonotype was detected ten times or more. The CDR3, as DNA: TGTGCCAGCAGCTTCTTCGGGGCGGTTCAGCCCCAGCATTTT. It yields the protein CASSFFGAVQPQHF. The chain carries TRBV7-2 and TRBJ1-5; TRBD1 might be the D (5 bases). Germline CDR1 and CDR2: SGHTA and FQGNSA. The CDR3 loop spans 14 amino acids. Deletions cut 3 bases from V and 6 bases from J, with 12 bases between.

The chain combines TRBV7-9 with TRBJ2-3; TRBD2 aligns across 14 bases. This CDR3 is 17 amino acids long. The junction had 7 bases not matched to a gene; V was cut back by 5 bases and J by 3 bases. Germline V gene sequence: CDR1 SEHNR, CDR2 FQNEAQ (reference sequence). The CDR3 region is CASSRPGLAGETDTQYF. The DNA for the CDR3 is TGTGCCAGCAGCCGACCGGGACTAGCGGGAGAAACAGATACGCAGTATTTT.

This clonotype was found a few times. V and J are TRBV5-1 and TRBJ2-7; 9 bases line up with TRBD1. Germline V CDR1 and CDR2: SGHRS, YFSETQ. V trimming: 4 bases; J trimming: 7 bases; junction bases outside the gene matches: 12. The CDR3 sequence is 15 residues long. CDR3 coding DNA: TGCGCCAGCAGCCCGGGACAGGGACAGGTGAGGGAGCAGTACTTC. Translating gives CASSPGQGQVREQYF.